This entry concerns a single T cell receptor beta chain. The source of the sample is a study of blood T cell repertoires in COVID-19. Study-level background: T cells, B-cell-depleted T cells, or PBMCs supplied cDNA or gDNA.

Germline V lookup: CDR1 MNHEY, CDR2 SMNVEV (reference sequence). The CDR3 extends over 15 amino acids. The ends lost 1 base at V and 6 bases at J; junction bases unmatched: 7. Participants were aged about 18 to 90 years, lived in 25 or so US areas, and enrolled virtually. Cohort 3 donors were reported recovered after two negative PCRs, clearance, or symptom resolution. Methods used by the authors: The authors estimated nucleated cell counts from reference gene primer amplification. The protocol was immunoSEQ multiplex PCR, while the TCRdb copy is restricted to in-frame clones and leaves out a portion. That table furnishes V, J and clone size, whereas the DNA furnished D and trimming. The table lists 160,000 or so clones, around 89% of them singletons.

The chain joins TRBV27 to TRBJ1-1; 8 bases agree with TRBD1. This TCR derives from a woman in her forties or fifties who had recovered from COVID-19. Input material: PBMCs or T cells enriched from blood (not recorded which). CDR3 sequence reads: CASSLYRQGWPEAFF. CDR3 bases: TGTGCCAGCAGTTTATATCGACAGGGGTGGCCTGAAGCTTTCTTT.